This T cell receptor beta chain is from a study of blood T cells in healthy people across ages. Study-wide context: Through template switching, about one barcoded beta molecule was captured per two T cells, as measured in model experiments.

A note on this clonotype: Antigen: not known.

Trimming cost V 7 bases and J 9 bases; bases outside gene matches: 7. In germline, CDR1 is SGHTA, CDR2 FQGNSA. The CDR3 is 14 residues long. PCR was performed a second time for 7 to 11 cycles using a sample-barcoded 5' primer and a J-beta primer mix. The study obtained at least 3 million CDR3-containing paired-end reads from every sample. TCRdb called the 5' RACE reads again in MiXCR, with one record for every CDR3 protein. Counted here are roughly 800,000 distinct CDR3 sequences, about 36% occurring once; the ten biggest clones make up approximately 13%. Study outcomes and limitations: TCR beta diversity per million T cells fell roughly linearly with age.

The gene calls are TRBV7-2 and TRBJ1-6, with 9 bases fitting TRBD1. Specimen: blood. The clonotype was recovered from a man in his late teens or twenties in good health. As DNA, the CDR3 is TGTGCCAGCAAATCGACAGGGGGAGGTTCACCCCTCCACTTT. It yields the protein CASKSTGGGSPLHF.